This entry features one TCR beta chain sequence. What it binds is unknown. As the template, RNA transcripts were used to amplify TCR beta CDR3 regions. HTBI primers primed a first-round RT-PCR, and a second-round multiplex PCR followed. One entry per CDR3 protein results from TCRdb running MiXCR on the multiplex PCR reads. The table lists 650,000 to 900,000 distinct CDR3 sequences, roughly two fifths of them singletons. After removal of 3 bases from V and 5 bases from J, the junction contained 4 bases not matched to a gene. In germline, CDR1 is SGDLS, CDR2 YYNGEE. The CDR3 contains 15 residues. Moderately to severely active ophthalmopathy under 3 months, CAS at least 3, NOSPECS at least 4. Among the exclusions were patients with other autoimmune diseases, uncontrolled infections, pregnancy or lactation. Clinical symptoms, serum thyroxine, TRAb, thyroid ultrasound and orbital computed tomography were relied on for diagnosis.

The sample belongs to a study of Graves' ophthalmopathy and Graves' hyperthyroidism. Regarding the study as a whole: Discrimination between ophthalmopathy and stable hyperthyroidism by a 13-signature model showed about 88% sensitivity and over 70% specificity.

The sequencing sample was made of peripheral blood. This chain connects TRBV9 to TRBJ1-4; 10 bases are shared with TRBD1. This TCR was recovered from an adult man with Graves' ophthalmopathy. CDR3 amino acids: CASSALDRGNEKLFF. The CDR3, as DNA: TGTGCCAGCAGCGCCCTGGACAGGGGGAATGAAAAACTGTTTTTT.